This TCR beta chain was retrieved from a study of cytomegalovirus exposure and HLA in healthy donors. Trimming left V 6 bases short and J 4 bases short, with 15 bases between. Germline CDR1 reads MNHEY; CDR2 reads SVGAGI. This CDR3 comprises 14 residues. 13 Jbeta primers and 60 Vbeta primers were used for the PCR. Some clones are missing from TCRdb's copy, which holds only in-frame ones; the method was immunoSEQ multiplex PCR. This table holds 130,000 to 150,000 clones, 80% found once. The receptor was derived from a male donor in good health and CMV-seronegative. Sequenced material: PBMCs. V usage is TRBV6-5 and J usage is TRBJ1-1; possible D gene TRBD1, 5 bases. As DNA, the CDR3 is TGTGCCAGCAGCCCCCAGGGTAGGGTCACTGAAGCTTTCTTT. This encodes CASSPQGRVTEAFF.